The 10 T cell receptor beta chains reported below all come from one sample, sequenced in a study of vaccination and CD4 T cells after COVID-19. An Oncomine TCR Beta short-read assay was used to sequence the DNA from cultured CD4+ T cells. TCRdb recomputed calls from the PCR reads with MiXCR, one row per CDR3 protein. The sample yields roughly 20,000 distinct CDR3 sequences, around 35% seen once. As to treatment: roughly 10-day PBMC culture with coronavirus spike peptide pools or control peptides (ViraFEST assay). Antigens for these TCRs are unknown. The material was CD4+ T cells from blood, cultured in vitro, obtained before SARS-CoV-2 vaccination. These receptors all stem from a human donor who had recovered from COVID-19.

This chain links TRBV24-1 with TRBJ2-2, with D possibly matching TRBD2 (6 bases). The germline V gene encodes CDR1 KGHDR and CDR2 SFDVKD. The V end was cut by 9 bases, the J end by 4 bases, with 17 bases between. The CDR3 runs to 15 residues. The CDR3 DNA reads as TGTGCCACCGGGCAGTGGCGGGGAGGCACCGGGGAGCTGTTTTTT. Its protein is CATGQWRGGTGELFF.

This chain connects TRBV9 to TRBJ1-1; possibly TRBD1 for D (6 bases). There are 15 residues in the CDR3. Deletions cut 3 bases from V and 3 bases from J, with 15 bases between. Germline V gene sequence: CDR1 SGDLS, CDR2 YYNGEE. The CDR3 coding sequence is TGTGCCAGCAGCGCCAGCAGGGGATTGGACACTGAAGCTTTCTTT. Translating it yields CASSASRGLDTEAFF. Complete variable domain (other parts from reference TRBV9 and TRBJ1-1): DSGVTQTPKHLITATGQRVTLRCSPRSGDLSVYWYQQSLDQGLQFLIQYYNGEERAKGNILERFSAQQFPDLHSELNLSSLELGDSALYFCASSASRGLDTEAFFGQGTRLTVV.

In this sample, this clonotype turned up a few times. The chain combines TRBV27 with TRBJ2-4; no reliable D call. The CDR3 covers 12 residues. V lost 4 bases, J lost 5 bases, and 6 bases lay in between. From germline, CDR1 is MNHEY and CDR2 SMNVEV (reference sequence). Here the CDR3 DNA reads TGTGCCAGCAGTTCCACCGAAAACATTCAGTACTTC. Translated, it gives CASSSTENIQYF.

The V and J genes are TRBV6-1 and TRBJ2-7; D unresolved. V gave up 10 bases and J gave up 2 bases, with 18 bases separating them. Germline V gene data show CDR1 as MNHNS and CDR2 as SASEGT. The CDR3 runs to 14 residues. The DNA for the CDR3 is TGTGCCACCGGCGAGGCTCCTTCCGCCTACGAGCAGTACTTC. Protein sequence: CATGEAPSAYEQYF.

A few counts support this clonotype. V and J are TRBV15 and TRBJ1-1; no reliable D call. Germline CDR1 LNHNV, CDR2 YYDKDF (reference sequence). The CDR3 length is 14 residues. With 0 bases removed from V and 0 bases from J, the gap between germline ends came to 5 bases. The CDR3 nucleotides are TGTGCCACCAGCAGAGATCTTATGAACACTGAAGCTTTCTTT. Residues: CATSRDLMNTEAFF.

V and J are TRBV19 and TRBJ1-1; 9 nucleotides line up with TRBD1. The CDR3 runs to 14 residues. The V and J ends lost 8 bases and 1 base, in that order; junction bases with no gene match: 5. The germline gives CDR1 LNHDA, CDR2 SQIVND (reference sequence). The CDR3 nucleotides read TGTGCCAGTGCCCGGGACAGGGCGAACACTGAAGCTTTCTTT. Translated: CASARDRANTEAFF.

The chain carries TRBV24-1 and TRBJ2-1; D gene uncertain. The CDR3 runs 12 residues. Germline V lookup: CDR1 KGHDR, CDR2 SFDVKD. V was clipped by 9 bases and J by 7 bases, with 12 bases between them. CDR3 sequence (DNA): TGTGCCACCGGAAGGGCCGGTAATGAGCAGTTCTTC. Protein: CATGRAGNEQFF.

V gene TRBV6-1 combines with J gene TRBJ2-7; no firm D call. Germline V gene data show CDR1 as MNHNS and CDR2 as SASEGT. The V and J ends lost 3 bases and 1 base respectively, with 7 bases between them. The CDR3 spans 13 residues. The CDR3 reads CASSDGNSYEQYF. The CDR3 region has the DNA TGTGCCAGCAGTGATGGGAATTCCTACGAGCAGTACTTC.

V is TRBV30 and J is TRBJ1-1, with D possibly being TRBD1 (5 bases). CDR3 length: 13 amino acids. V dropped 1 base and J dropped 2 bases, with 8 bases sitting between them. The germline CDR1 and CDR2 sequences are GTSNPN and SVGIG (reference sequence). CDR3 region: CAWSGGGNTEAFF. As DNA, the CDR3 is TGTGCCTGGAGTGGGGGGGGAAACACTGAAGCTTTCTTT.

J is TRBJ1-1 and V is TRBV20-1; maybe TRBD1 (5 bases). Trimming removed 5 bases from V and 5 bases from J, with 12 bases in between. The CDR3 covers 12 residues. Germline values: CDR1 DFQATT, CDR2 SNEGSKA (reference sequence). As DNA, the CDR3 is TGCAGTGCTCTCGGCGGGGGGACTGAAGCTTTCTTT. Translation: CSALGGGTEAFF.